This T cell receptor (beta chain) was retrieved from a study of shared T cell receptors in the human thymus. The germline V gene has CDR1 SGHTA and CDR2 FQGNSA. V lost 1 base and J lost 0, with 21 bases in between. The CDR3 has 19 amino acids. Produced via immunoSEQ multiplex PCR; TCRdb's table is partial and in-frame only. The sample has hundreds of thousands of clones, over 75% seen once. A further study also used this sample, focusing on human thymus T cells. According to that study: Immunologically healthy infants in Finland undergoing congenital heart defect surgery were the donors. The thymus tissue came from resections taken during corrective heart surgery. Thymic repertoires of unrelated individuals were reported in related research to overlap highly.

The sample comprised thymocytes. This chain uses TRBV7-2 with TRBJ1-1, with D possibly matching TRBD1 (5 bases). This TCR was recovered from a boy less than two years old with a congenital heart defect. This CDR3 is CASSLVGGVGTLVNTEAFF. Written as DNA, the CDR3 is TGTGCCAGCAGCTTAGTGGGGGGGGTCGGGACGTTGGTGAACACTGAAGCTTTCTTT.